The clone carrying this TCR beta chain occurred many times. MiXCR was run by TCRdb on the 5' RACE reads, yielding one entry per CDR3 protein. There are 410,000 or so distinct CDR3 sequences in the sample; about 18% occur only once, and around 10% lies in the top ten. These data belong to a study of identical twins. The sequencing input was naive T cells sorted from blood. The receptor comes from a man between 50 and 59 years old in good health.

This CDR3 reads CASSGTGWRDTEAFF. The CDR3 DNA reads TGTGCCAGCAGTGGGACAGGGTGGAGAGACACTGAAGCTTTCTTT. The chain combines TRBV2 with TRBJ1-1, with 8 bases fitting TRBD1. Germline loops: CDR1 SNHLY, CDR2 FYNNEI. The CDR3 totals 15 residues. Trimming cost V 4 bases and J 3 bases; bases outside gene matches: 7.